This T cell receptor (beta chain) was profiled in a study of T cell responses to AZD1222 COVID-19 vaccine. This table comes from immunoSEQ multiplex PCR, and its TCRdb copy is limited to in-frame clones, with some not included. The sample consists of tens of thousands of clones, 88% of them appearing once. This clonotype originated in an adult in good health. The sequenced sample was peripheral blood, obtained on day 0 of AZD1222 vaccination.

The CDR3: CASSPGQVSNQPQHF. The CDR3 DNA is TGTGCCAGCAGCCCGGGACAGGTTAGCAATCAGCCCCAGCATTTT. The rearrangement joins TRBV11-2 to TRBJ1-5, with TRBD1 matching 8 bases. The CDR3 has 15 amino acids. Germline CDR1 reads SGHAT; CDR2 reads FQNNGV. V lost 5 bases and J lost 0; bases outside the gene matches: 3.